One and the same sample provided the 30 T cell receptor beta chains below, sequenced in a study of early T cells in non-severe SARS-CoV-2 infection. TCRdb used MiXCR to reprocess the 5' RACE reads, holding one entry per CDR3 protein. The sample contains fewer than 60,000 distinct CDR3 sequences, 7% to 10% of which appear only once. The sequencing sample was made of whole blood. The receptors shown here come from an adult who was a healthcare worker with PCR-confirmed SARS-CoV-2 infection or an uninfected control (not recorded which).

This clonotype appeared many times. This chain uses TRBV29-1 with TRBJ2-1; TRBD2 agrees at 9 bases. CDR3 length equals 17 residues. The germline CDR1 and CDR2 sequences are SQVTM and ANQGSEA. V was clipped by 4 bases and J by 6 bases; unmatched bases: 16. CDR3 nucleotide sequence: TGCAGCGTTGTAGGGGCGACTAGCGGAGGGTGGGGCAATGAGCAGTTCTTC. It codes for CSVVGATSGGWGNEQFF.

This clonotype was seen at least ten times. The V gene is TRBV30, the J gene TRBJ1-2, with D possibly matching TRBD1 (5 bases). V was clipped by 1 base and J by 4 bases, with 13 bases between them. Germline V gene lookup returns CDR1 GTSNPN and CDR2 SVGIG (reference sequence). The CDR3 sequence is 14 residues long. CDR3 protein: CAWSGTSGGYGYTF. The CDR3 coding sequence is TGTGCCTGGAGTGGGACGTCTGGGGGCTATGGCTACACCTTC. Complete variable domain (other parts from reference TRBV30 and TRBJ1-2): SQTIHQWPATLVQPVGSPLSLECTVEGTSNPNLYWYRQAAGRGLQLLFYSVGIGQISSEVPQNLSASRPQDRQFILSSKKLLLSDSGFYLCAWSGTSGGYGYTFGSGTRLTVV.

This clonotype was seen many times. The V gene is TRBV29-1, the J gene TRBJ2-7; 8 nucleotides agree with TRBD2. Germline V lookup: CDR1 SQVTM, CDR2 ANQGSEA. V lost 4 bases and J lost 7; bases outside the gene matches: 15. The CDR3 is 15 amino acids. CDR3 region: CSVGGGASGSGEQYF. CDR3 in DNA: TGCAGCGTTGGAGGGGGAGCAAGCGGGAGTGGGGAGCAGTACTTC.

This clonotype was found many times. The chain has TRBV28 and TRBJ1-2; D not certain. Germline CDR1 and CDR2: MDHEN and SYDVKM. V dropped 6 bases and J dropped 5 bases, with 13 bases sitting between them. This CDR3 has 13 amino acids. CDR3 bases: TGTGCCAGCAGGTTGGAATTGGGGTATGGCTACACCTTC. Amino acid sequence: CASRLELGYGYTF.

This clonotype was seen repeatedly, ten times or more. The chain links TRBV7-2 to TRBJ2-5; D call uncertain. The CDR3 runs 12 residues. V was cut by 1 base and J by 2 bases, with 2 bases left in between. Germline loops: CDR1 SGHTA, CDR2 FQGNSA. CDR3 DNA: TGTGCCAGCAGCTTAGATCAAGAGACCCAGTACTTC. It is translated as CASSLDQETQYF.

This clonotype occurred many times. The genes are TRBV25-1 and TRBJ1-4; 11 bases fit TRBD1. The CDR3 loop spans 16 amino acids. Looked up from germline, CDR1 is MGHDK and CDR2 is SYGVNS. V dropped 3 bases and J dropped 8; count of bases not matched to a gene: 8. CDR3 nucleotide sequence: TGTGCCAGCAGTGACCCACCGGGACAGGGGGACGAAAAACTGTTTTTT. Its protein is CASSDPPGQGDEKLFF.

This clonotype was detected many times. This chain joins TRBV10-3 and TRBJ1-2, with TRBD1 matching over 7 bases. The CDR3 covers 14 residues. Looked up from germline, CDR1 is ENHRY and CDR2 is SYGVKD. V lost 0 bases to trimming and J lost 5 bases; unmatched junction nucleotides: 3. Written as DNA, the CDR3 is TGTGCCATCAGTGAGTCGGTACAGGGGTATGGCTACACCTTC. This sequence encodes CAISESVQGYGYTF.

This clonotype showed up many times. This chain joins TRBV9 and TRBJ2-5, with D possibly matching TRBD2 (6 bases). Germline CDR1 SGDLS, CDR2 YYNGEE. V was pared by 0 bases and J by 0 bases, with 6 bases between. The CDR3 is 14 residues long. This CDR3 is CASSVAGDQETQYF. CDR3 in DNA: TGTGCCAGCAGCGTAGCGGGGGACCAAGAGACCCAGTACTTC.

This clonotype was observed at least ten times. The DNA for the CDR3 is TGCAGCGCCGAGAGGTCCAGGGGGGGTTCACCCCTCCACTTT. Translating gives CSAERSRGGSPLHF. The chain joins TRBV29-1 to TRBJ1-6; TRBD1 matches 7 bases. CDR3 length equals 14 residues. Germline assignment: CDR1 SQVTM and CDR2 ANQGSEA. V was clipped by 7 bases and J by 9 bases; unmatched bases: 12.

The sample holds many counts of this clonotype. J is TRBJ2-7 and V is TRBV19; TRBD1 matches at 9 bases. Germline V CDR1 and CDR2: LNHDA, SQIVND (reference sequence). V gave up 5 bases and J gave up 5 bases; unmatched junction bases: 7. This CDR3 comprises 14 residues. CDR3: CASSPGTGLHEQYF. The CDR3, as DNA: TGTGCCAGTAGTCCAGGGACAGGGCTCCACGAGCAGTACTTC.

This clonotype appeared many times. The chain recombines TRBV7-6 with TRBJ2-1; 11 nucleotides agree with TRBD2. This CDR3 spans 15 amino acids. V trimming: 4 bases; J trimming: 6 bases; junction bases outside the gene matches: 5. Germline CDR1 SGHVS, CDR2 FNYEAQ. The CDR3 here is CASSSLAGVSNEQFF. The DNA for the CDR3 is TGTGCCAGCAGCTCACTAGCGGGAGTGAGCAATGAGCAGTTCTTC.

This clonotype came up many times. The chain links TRBV27 to TRBJ2-1; D is ambiguous. The germline gives CDR1 MNHEY, CDR2 SMNVEV (reference sequence). The V gene lost 2 bases and the J gene lost 8 bases, with 4 bases spanning the gap. The CDR3 is made up of 11 amino acids. This CDR3 reads CASSLGYEQFF. The CDR3 DNA reads TGTGCCAGCAGTTTAGGGTATGAGCAGTTCTTC.

In its sample, this clonotype was seen many times. The chain recombines TRBV10-3 with TRBJ2-1, with 7 bases fitting TRBD1. The length of the CDR3 is 16 residues. Germline-derived CDR1 and CDR2 are ENHRY and SYGVKD. J lost 10 bases, V lost 5 bases, and 17 bases had no gene match. CDR3: CAISSPMTGSVEEQFF. CDR3 coding DNA: TGTGCCATCAGTTCGCCAATGACAGGGTCTGTAGAGGAGCAGTTCTTC.

This clonotype has a handful of counts. The gene calls are TRBV12-3 or TRBV12-4 and TRBJ2-4, with 12 bases aligning to TRBD2. This CDR3 has 15 residues. V lost 7 bases, J lost 10 bases, and 11 bases stayed unmatched. The CDR3 DNA sequence: TGTGCCAGCACCCCGACTAGCGGGGGAGCTGAAATTCAGTACTTC. Its protein is CASTPTSGGAEIQYF.

At least ten counts were recorded for this clonotype. The chain links TRBV5-8 to TRBJ2-2; possible D gene TRBD2, 5 bases. V was pared by 0 bases and J by 5 bases, with 20 bases between. The germline V gene has CDR1 SGHTS and CDR2 YDEGEE. The CDR3 has 18 residues. The CDR3 DNA is TGTGCCAGCAGCTTGGTAGTGCCAACCCCGAGGGTGACCGGGGAGCTGTTTTTT. Protein sequence: CASSLVVPTPRVTGELFF.

This clonotype was seen many times. The chain recombines TRBV7-2 with TRBJ2-5; 12 bases map to TRBD2. Trimming cost V 5 bases and J 4 bases; bases outside gene matches: 11. Germline loops: CDR1 SGHTA, CDR2 FQGNSA. The CDR3 totals 17 residues. The CDR3 region is CASSPSGLAGGVETQYF. The CDR3 bases are TGTGCCAGCAGCCCTTCGGGGCTAGCGGGAGGGGTAGAGACCCAGTACTTC.

This clonotype was counted at least ten times. The chain has TRBV6-5 and TRBJ2-1; D is perhaps TRBD1 (5 bases). Deletions cut 2 bases from V and 7 bases from J, with 18 bases between. The CDR3 consists of 16 residues. Germline V gene lookup returns CDR1 MNHEY and CDR2 SVGAGI. CDR3 DNA: TGTGCCAGCAGTTACGGGCCCCGGACACATAATAATGAGCAGTTCTTC. Translated: CASSYGPRTHNNEQFF.

This clonotype appeared many times. The rearrangement joins TRBV29-1 to TRBJ2-7; the D gene is possibly TRBD2 (5 bases). The CDR3 contains 13 residues. CDR1 is SQVTM and CDR2 is ANQGSEA in the germline V gene. The V end was cut by 1 base, the J end by 3 bases, with 10 bases between. The chain's CDR3 is CSVEVTRDYEQYF. The CDR3 region has the DNA TGCAGCGTTGAAGTCACTAGGGACTACGAGCAGTACTTC.

This clonotype was seen many times. V and J are TRBV7-2 and TRBJ2-3, with 9 positions matching TRBD1. After removal of 3 bases from V and 4 bases from J, the junction contained 8 bases not matched to a gene. The CDR3 runs to 16 residues. CDR1 SGHTA and CDR2 FQGNSA come from the germline V gene. CDR3 protein: CASSLTGGWRSDTQYF. The DNA for the CDR3 is TGTGCCAGCAGCTTGACAGGGGGGTGGCGCTCAGATACGCAGTATTTT.

Of note for this clonotype: It may be a read error: a sequence one base away is much more abundant. The gene calls are TRBV7-3 and TRBJ2-2; the D gene could be TRBD1 or TRBD2 (5 bases each). CDR3 size: 13 residues. Germline CDR1 is SGHTA and CDR2 is FQGTGA. CDR3 loop: CASSLTATGDLFF. The CDR3 nucleotides are TGTGCCAGCAGCTTAACGGCCACCGGGGACCTGTTTTTT.

Many counts were recorded for this clonotype. The chain uses TRBV5-6 and TRBJ2-1; the D is unclear. V lost 4 bases, J lost 0 bases, and 14 bases lay in between. Germline V gene lookup returns CDR1 SGHDT and CDR2 YYEEEE. The CDR3 is 16 residues long. CDR3 region: CASSRSLTNSYNEQFF. In nucleotides, the CDR3 is TGTGCCAGCAGCCGCTCACTAACCAACTCCTACAATGAGCAGTTCTTC.

This clonotype has at least ten counts. This rearrangement joins TRBV27 to TRBJ2-1, with 10 bases that match TRBD1. Germline V gene sequence: CDR1 MNHEY, CDR2 SMNVEV (reference sequence). The CDR3 consists of 17 residues. Unmatched junction bases numbered 12, after V lost 5 bases and J lost 5 bases. DNA of the CDR3: TGTGCCAGCAGTCGGATAGTCGGGACAGGGGCCAACAATGAGCAGTTCTTC. Translating it yields CASSRIVGTGANNEQFF.

This chain uses TRBV9 with TRBJ1-1, with 10 bases matching TRBD1. The germline CDR1 and CDR2 sequences are SGDLS and YYNGEE. The length of the CDR3 is 14 residues. Trimming cost V 4 bases and J 4 bases; bases outside gene matches: 4. The CDR3 DNA sequence: TGTGCCAGCAGCCCAAGGACAGGGGGCACTGAAGCTTTCTTT. Residues: CASSPRTGGTEAFF.

In this sample, this clonotype turned up many times. V and J are TRBV29-1 and TRBJ1-1, with D unclear. Germline CDR1 and CDR2: SQVTM and ANQGSEA. The CDR3 has 13 amino acids. CDR3 residues: CAAEKQTNTEAFF. The CDR3 nucleotides are TGCGCAGCGGAGAAACAGACGAACACTGAAGCTTTCTTT.

This clonotype came up many times. The gene calls are TRBV18 and TRBJ2-1; 14 nucleotides agree with TRBD2. The trim removed 2 bases at V and 0 bases at J, leaving 0 bases unmatched. The CDR3 spans 17 residues. Per the germline V gene, CDR1 is KGHSH and CDR2 is LQKENI. CDR3 amino acids: CASSPGLAGGSYNEQFF. The CDR3 DNA follows: TGTGCCAGCTCACCAGGACTAGCGGGGGGCTCCTACAATGAGCAGTTCTTC.

This clonotype was seen repeatedly, ten times or more. The chain couples TRBV5-4 to TRBJ2-3, with 9 bases that match TRBD2. Unmatched junction bases numbered 10, after V lost 5 bases and J lost 3 bases. The V gene's germline CDR1 is SGHNT and CDR2 YYREEE (reference sequence). This CDR3 spans 16 amino acids. The chain's CDR3 is CASSPWGGRATDTQYF. In DNA form, the CDR3 reads TGTGCCAGCAGTCCGTGGGGCGGGAGGGCTACAGATACGCAGTATTTT.

This clonotype was picked up many times. V is TRBV24-1 and J is TRBJ2-5; tentatively, D is TRBD1 (6 bases). The CDR3 is 15 amino acids. V shed 2 bases and J shed 2 bases, with 11 bases lying between them. Germline V gives CDR1 KGHDR, CDR2 SFDVKD. CDR3 coding DNA: TGTGCCACCAGTGATTGGACAGAGACTCAAGAGACCCAGTACTTC. It codes for CATSDWTETQETQYF.

This clonotype was counted many times. V usage is TRBV20-1 and J usage is TRBJ2-2; D is uncertain. The CDR3 is made up of 17 amino acids. The V gene lost 0 bases and the J gene lost 6 bases, with 20 bases spanning the gap. The germline CDR1 and CDR2 sequences are DFQATT and SNEGSKA (reference sequence). In DNA, the CDR3 is TGCAGTGCTAGAGATCGAAGCTGGGGTGATATCCCCGGGGAGCTGTTTTTT. Protein sequence: CSARDRSWGDIPGELFF.

This clonotype was seen repeatedly, ten times or more. The CDR3 DNA reads as TGTGCCAGCAGCTTAGAAATGGCAGCCTGGGATGGCTACACCTTC. Translation: CASSLEMAAWDGYTF. This chain connects TRBV7-9 to TRBJ1-2; D uncertain. The CDR3 extends over 15 amino acids. Trimming took off 1 base at V and 6 bases at J, with 15 bases between the two ends. Per the germline V gene, CDR1 is SEHNR and CDR2 is FQNEAQ (reference sequence). Full variable domain (remainder filled in from reference TRBV7-9 and TRBJ1-2): DTGVSQNPRHKITKRGQNVTFRCDPISEHNRLYWYRQTLGQGPEFLTYFQNEAQLEKSRLLSDRFSAERPKGSFSTLEIQRTEQGDSAMYLCASSLEMAAWDGYTFGSGTRLTVV.

In its sample, this clonotype was seen many times. V and J are TRBV20-1 and TRBJ1-4; 7 bases fit TRBD1. Per the germline V gene, CDR1 is DFQATT and CDR2 is SNEGSKA (reference sequence). Germline trimming cut 3 bases from V and 0 bases from J; bases unmatched to any gene: 4. This CDR3 is built from 15 residues. CDR3 sequence (DNA): TGCAGTGCTAGTGGGACAGTTGCAACTAATGAAAAACTGTTTTTT. Translation: CSASGTVATNEKLFF.